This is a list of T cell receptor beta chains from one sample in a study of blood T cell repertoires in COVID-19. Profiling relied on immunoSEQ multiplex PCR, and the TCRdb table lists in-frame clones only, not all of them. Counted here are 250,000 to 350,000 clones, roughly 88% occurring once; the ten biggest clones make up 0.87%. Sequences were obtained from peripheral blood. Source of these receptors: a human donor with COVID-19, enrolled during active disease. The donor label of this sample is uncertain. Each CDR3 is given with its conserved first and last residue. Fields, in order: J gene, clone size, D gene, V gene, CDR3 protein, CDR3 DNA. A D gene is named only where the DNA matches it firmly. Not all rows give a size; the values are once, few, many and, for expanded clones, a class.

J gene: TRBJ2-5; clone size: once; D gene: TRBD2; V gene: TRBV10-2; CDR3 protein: CASSESEASGPGETQYF; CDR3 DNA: TGCGCCAGCAGTGAGTCGGAGGCTAGCGGGCCGGGGGAGACCCAGTACTTC
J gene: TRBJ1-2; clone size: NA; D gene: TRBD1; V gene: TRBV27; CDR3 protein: CASSLSTGTNYGYTF; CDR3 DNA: TGTGCCAGCAGTTTATCGACAGGGACTAACTATGGCTACACCTTC
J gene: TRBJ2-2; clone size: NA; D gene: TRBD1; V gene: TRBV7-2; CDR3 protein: CASSLKGGDREINTGELFF; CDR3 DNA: TGTGCCAGCAGCTTAAAAGGGGGGGACAGGGAAATAAACACCGGGGAGCTGTTTTTT
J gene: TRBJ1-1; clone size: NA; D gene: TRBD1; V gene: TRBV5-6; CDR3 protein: CASSLNRGGTEAFF; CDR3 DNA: TGTGCCAGCAGCTTGAACAGGGGAGGTACTGAAGCTTTCTTT
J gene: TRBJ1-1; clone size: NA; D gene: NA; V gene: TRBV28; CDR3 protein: CASSLSGAKEAFF; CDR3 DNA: TGTGCCAGCAGCTTAAGCGGGGCAAAAGAAGCTTTCTTT
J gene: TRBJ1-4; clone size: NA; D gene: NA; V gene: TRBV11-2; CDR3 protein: CASSSTGKIITTNEKLFF; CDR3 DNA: TGTGCCAGCAGCTCGACAGGAAAAATTATAACAACTAATGAAAAACTGTTTTTT
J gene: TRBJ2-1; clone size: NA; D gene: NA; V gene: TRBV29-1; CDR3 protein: CSVVGGTPYNEQFF; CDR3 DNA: TGCAGCGTTGTCGGCGGGACCCCCTACAATGAGCAGTTCTTC
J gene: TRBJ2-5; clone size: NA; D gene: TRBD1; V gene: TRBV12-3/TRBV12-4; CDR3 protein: CASRVTGEETQYF; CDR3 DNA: TGTGCCAGCAGAGTTACAGGGGAAGAGACCCAGTACTTC
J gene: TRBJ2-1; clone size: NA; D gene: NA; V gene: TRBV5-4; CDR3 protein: CASSLSLVSNEQFF; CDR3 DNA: TGTGCCAGCAGCTTGAGCCTCGTCTCCAATGAGCAGTTCTTC
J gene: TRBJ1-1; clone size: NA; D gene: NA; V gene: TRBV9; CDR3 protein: CASSVGPGPVDTEAFF; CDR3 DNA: TGTGCCAGCAGCGTAGGTCCGGGTCCCGTGGACACTGAAGCTTTCTTT
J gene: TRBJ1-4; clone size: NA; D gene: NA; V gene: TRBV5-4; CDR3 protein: CASSLVPATNEKLFF; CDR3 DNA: TGTGCCAGCAGCTTGGTGCCAGCAACTAATGAAAAACTGTTTTTT
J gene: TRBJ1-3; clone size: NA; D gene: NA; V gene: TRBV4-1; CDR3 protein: CASSSRRGLQGAGNTIYF; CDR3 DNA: TGCGCCAGCAGCTCCCGAAGGGGCTTACAGGGCGCTGGAAACACCATATATTTT
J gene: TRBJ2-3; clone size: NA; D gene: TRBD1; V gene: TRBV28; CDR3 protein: CASSMDRVTDTQYF; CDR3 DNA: TGTGCCAGCAGTATGGACAGGGTCACAGATACGCAGTATTTT
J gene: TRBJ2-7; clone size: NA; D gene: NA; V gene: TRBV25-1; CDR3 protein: CASSESRVTYEQYF; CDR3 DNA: TGTGCCAGCAGTGAATCTAGAGTTACCTACGAGCAGTACTTC
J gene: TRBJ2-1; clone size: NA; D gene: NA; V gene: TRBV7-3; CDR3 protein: CASSYQGQLNEQFF; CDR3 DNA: TGTGCCAGCAGCTACCAAGGACAGCTCAATGAGCAGTTCTTC
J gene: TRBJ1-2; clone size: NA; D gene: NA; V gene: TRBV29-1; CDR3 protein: CSVDEGGDYGYTF; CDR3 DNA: TGCAGCGTTGATGAGGGAGGTGACTATGGCTACACCTTC
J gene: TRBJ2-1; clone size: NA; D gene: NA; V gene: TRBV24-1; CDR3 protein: CATSDPSHAGSYNEQFF; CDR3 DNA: TGTGCCACCAGTGACCCCTCCCATGCCGGGAGCTACAATGAGCAGTTCTTC
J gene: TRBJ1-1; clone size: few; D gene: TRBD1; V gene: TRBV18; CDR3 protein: CASSPGTGNTEAFF; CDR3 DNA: TGTGCCAGCTCACCAGGGACAGGGAACACTGAAGCTTTCTTT
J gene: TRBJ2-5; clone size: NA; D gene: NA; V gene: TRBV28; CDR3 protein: CASSSRETQYF; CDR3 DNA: TGTGCCAGCAGTTCCCGGGAGACCCAGTACTTC
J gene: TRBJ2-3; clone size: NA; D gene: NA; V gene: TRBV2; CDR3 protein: CASSEMQSAGTQYF; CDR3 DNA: TGTGCCAGCAGTGAAATGCAATCGGCAGGTACGCAGTATTTT
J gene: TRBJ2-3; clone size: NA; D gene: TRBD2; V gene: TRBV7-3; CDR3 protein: CASSSTSGHLLAADTQYF; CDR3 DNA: TGTGCCAGCAGCTCCACTAGCGGTCACCTTCTGGCGGCAGATACGCAGTATTTT
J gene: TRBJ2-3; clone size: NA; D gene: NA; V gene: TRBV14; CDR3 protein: CASSQGGGYTQYF; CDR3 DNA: TGTGCCAGCAGCCAAGGCGGCGGCTATACGCAGTATTTT
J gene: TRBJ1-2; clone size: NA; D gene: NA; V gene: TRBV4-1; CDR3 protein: CASSPTANNYGYTF; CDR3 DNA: TGCGCCAGCAGCCCGACAGCGAATAACTATGGCTACACCTTC
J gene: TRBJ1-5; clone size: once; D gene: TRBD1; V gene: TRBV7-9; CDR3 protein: CASSSGQGGYGNQPQHF; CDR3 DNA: TGTGCCAGCTCCTCTGGACAGGGAGGCTATGGCAATCAGCCCCAGCATTTT
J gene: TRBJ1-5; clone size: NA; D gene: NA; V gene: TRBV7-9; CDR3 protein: CAIQEGSIPNQPQHF; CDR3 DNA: TGTGCCATACAGGAGGGTTCTATCCCGAATCAGCCCCAGCATTTT
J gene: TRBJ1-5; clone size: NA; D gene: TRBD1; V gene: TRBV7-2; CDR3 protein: CASSISGTGGFQPQHF; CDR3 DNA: TGTGCCAGCAGCATCTCCGGGACAGGGGGCTTTCAGCCCCAGCATTTT
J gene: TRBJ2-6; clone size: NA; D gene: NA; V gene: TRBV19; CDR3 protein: CASSISGISGANVLTF; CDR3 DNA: TGTGCCAGTAGTATCTCGGGGATCTCTGGGGCCAACGTCCTGACTTTC
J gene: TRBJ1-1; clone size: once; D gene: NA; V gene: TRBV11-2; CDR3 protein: CASSSLTEAFF; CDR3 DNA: TGTGCCAGCAGCTCCCTTACTGAAGCTTTCTTT
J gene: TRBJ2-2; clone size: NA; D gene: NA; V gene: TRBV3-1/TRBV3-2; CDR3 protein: CASSQASTGELFF; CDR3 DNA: TGTGCCAGCAGCCAGGCCTCCACCGGGGAGCTGTTTTTT
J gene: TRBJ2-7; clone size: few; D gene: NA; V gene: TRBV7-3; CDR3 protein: CASSSSFYEQYF; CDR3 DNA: TGTGCCAGCAGCTCCTCCTTCTACGAGCAGTACTTC
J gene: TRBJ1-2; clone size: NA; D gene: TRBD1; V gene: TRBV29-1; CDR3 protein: CSAGTGDVDGYTF; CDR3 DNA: TGCAGCGCAGGAACAGGGGACGTGGATGGCTACACCTTC
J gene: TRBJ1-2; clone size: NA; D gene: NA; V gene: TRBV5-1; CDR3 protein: CASSLEGVGYVYTF; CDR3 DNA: TGCGCCAGCAGCTTGGAGGGGGTCGGCTATGTCTACACCTTC
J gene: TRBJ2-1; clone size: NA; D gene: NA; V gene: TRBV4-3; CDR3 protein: CASSLSDARSYNEQFF; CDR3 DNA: TGCGCCAGCAGCCTTTCGGATGCGAGGTCCTACAATGAGCAGTTCTTC
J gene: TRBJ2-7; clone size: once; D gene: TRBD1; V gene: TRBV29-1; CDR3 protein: CSAVPGQGQQYF; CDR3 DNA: TGCAGCGCCGTCCCGGGACAGGGTCAGCAGTACTTC
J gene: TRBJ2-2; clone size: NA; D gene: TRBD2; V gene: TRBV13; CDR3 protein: CASSSGTSGSGTGELFF; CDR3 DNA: TGTGCCAGCAGCTCCGGGACTAGCGGGAGTGGCACCGGGGAGCTGTTTTTT
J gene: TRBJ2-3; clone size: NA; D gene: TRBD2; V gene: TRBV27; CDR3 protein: CASSLYGGGSPDTQYF; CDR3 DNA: TGTGCCAGCAGTTTATACGGAGGCGGGAGCCCAGATACGCAGTATTTT
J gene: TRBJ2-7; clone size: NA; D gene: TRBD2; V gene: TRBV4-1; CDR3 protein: CASSQGRLADYEQYF; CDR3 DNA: TGCGCCAGCAGCCAAGGTCGGCTAGCGGACTACGAGCAGTACTTC
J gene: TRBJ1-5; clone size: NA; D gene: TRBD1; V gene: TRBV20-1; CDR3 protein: CSASQGGNQPQHF; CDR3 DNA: TGCAGTGCTAGTCAGGGGGGCAATCAGCCCCAGCATTTT
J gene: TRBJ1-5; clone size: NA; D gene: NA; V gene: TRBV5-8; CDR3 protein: CASSLNPDRWNQPQHF; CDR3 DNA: TGTGCCAGCAGCTTGAACCCAGACAGGTGGAATCAGCCCCAGCATTTT
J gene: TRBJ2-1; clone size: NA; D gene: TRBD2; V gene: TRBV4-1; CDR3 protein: CASSLGLAGGYNEQFF; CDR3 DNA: TGCGCCAGCAGCCTCGGACTAGCGGGAGGCTACAATGAGCAGTTCTTC
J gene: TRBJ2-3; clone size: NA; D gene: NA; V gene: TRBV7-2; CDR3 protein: CASSLVAPPYTQYF; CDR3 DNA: TGTGCCAGCAGCTTAGTTGCGCCCCCGTATACGCAGTATTTT
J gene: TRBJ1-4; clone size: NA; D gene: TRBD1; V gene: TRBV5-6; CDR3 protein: CASSEEGAPDEKLFF; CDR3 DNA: TGTGCCAGCAGCGAGGAGGGGGCGCCGGATGAAAAACTGTTTTTT
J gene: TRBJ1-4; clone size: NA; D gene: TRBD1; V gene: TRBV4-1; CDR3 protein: CASSQVETGTGEEKLFF; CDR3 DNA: TGCGCCAGCAGCCAAGTTGAAACCGGGACAGGGGAGGAAAAACTGTTTTTT
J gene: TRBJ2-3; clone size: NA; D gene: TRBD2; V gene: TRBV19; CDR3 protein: CASHTGREGGADTQYF; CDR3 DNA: TGTGCCAGCCACACTGGCCGGGAGGGGGGCGCAGATACGCAGTATTTT
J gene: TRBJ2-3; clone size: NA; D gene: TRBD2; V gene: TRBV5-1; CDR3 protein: CASSLNDPSGSTDTQYF; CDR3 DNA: TGCGCCAGCAGCTTGAACGATCCTAGCGGGAGCACAGATACGCAGTATTTT
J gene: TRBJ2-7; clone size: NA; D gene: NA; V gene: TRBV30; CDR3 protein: CAWGAFSYEQYF; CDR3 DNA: TGTGCCTGGGGAGCCTTTTCCTACGAGCAGTACTTC
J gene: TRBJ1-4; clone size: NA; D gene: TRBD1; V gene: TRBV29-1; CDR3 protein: CSVEGTGGSNEKLFF; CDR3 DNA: TGCAGCGTTGAAGGGACAGGGGGCTCTAATGAAAAACTGTTTTTT
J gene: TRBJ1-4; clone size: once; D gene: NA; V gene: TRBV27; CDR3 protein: CASSPYPDSLYEKLFF; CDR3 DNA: TGTGCCAGCAGCCCATACCCGGACAGCCTATATGAAAAACTGTTTTTT
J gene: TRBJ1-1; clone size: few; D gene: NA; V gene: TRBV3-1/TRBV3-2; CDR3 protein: CASSPERRQTNTEAFF; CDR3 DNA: TGTGCCAGCAGCCCGGAGAGAAGGCAGACGAACACTGAAGCTTTCTTT
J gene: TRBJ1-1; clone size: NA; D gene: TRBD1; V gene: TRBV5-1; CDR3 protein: CASRPGTANTEAFF; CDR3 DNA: TGCGCCAGCAGACCGGGGACAGCAAACACTGAAGCTTTCTTT
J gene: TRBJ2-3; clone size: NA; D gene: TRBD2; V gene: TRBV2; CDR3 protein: CASSEGTSGADTQYF; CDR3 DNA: TGTGCCAGCAGTGAGGGGACTAGCGGAGCAGATACGCAGTATTTT
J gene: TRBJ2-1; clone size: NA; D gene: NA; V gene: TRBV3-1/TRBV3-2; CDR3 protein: CASSQGTAYNEQFF; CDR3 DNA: TGTGCCAGCAGCCAAGGGACAGCCTACAATGAGCAGTTCTTC
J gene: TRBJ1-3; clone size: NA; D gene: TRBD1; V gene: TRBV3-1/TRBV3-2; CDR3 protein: CASSRDSSGNTIYF; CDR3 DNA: TGTGCCAGCAGCCGGGACAGCTCTGGAAACACCATATATTTT
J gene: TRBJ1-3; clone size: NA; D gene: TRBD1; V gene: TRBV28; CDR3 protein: CASSLPGTASGNTIYF; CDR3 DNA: TGTGCCAGCAGTTTACCCGGGACAGCCTCTGGAAACACCATATATTTT